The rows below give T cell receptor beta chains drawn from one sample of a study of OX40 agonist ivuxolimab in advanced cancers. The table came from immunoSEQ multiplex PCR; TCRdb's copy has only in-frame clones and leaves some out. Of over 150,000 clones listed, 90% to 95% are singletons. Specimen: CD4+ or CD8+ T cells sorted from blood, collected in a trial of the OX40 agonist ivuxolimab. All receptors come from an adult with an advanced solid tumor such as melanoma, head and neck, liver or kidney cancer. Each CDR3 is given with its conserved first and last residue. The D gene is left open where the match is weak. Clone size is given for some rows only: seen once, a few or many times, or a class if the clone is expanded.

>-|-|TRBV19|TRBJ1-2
CASARAYGYTF
TGTGCCAGCGCTCGTGCCTATGGCTACACCTTC
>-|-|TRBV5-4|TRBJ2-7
CASSLSPSVGSYEQYF
TGTGCCAGCAGCTTGTCCCCTTCCGTGGGCTCCTACGAGCAGTACTTC
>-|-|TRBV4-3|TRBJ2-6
CASSQEGSAGANVLTF
TGCGCCAGCAGCCAGGAGGGATCGGCTGGGGCCAACGTCCTGACTTTC
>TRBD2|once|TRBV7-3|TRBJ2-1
CASSLVRGFYNEQFF
TGTGCCAGCAGCTTAGTGCGGGGGTTCTACAATGAGCAGTTCTTC
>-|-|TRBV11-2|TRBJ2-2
CASSRVRAGELFF
TGTGCCAGCAGCCGCGTGAGGGCCGGGGAGCTGTTTTTT
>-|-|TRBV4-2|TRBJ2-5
CASSPGLTTQETQYF
TGTGCCAGCAGCCCCGGACTGACGACCCAAGAGACCCAGTACTTC
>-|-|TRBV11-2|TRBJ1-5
CASSLQGSNQPQHF
TGTGCCAGCAGCTTACAGGGTAGCAATCAGCCCCAGCATTTT
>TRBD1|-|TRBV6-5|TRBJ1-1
CASTRKGGPNTEAFF
TGTGCCAGCACTCGCAAAGGGGGCCCGAACACTGAAGCTTTCTTT
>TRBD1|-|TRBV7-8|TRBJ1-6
CASSLRRDSYSPLHF
TGTGCCAGCAGCCTTCGCCGGGACAGTTATTCACCCCTCCACTTT
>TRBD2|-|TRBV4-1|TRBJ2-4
CASSSRLAGGGGQHSNIQYF
TGCGCCAGCAGCTCCCGACTAGCGGGAGGAGGGGGGCAGCACTCAAACATTCAGTACTTC
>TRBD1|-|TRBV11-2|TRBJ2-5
CASSPGDRMQETQYF
TGTGCCAGCAGCCCGGGGGACAGGATGCAAGAGACCCAGTACTTC
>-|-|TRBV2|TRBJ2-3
CASSSGAASVGTDTQYF
TGTGCCAGCAGTTCGGGGGCTGCCTCTGTTGGCACAGATACGCAGTATTTT
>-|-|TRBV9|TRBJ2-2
CASSVGSFNTGELFF
TGTGCCAGCAGCGTAGGCTCTTTTAACACCGGGGAGCTGTTTTTT
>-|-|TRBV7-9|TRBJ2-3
CASRSGSAASTDTQYF
TGTGCCAGCAGATCTGGCTCGGCAGCTAGCACAGATACGCAGTATTTT
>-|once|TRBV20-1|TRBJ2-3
CSARSTDTQYF
TGCAGTGCCCGTAGCACAGATACGCAGTATTTT
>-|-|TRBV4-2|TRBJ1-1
CASSPGNRANTEAFF
TGTGCCAGCAGCCCCGGGAACAGGGCCAACACTGAAGCTTTCTTT
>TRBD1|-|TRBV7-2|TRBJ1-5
CASSFRTGRNNQPQHF
TGTGCCAGCAGCTTCCGGACAGGGAGAAACAATCAGCCCCAGCATTTT
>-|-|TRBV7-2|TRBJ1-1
CASSADRNTEAFF
TGTGCCAGCAGCGCGGACAGGAACACTGAAGCTTTCTTT
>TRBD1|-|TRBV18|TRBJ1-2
CASSTPGQGKYGYTF
TGTGCCAGCTCAACCCCCGGACAGGGAAAATATGGCTACACCTTC
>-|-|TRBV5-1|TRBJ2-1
CASSFGFGSYNEQFF
TGCGCCAGCAGCTTTGGGTTTGGGTCCTACAATGAGCAGTTCTTC
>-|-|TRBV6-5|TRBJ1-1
CASSYSTKAFF
TGTGCCAGCAGTTACTCAACCAAAGCTTTCTTT
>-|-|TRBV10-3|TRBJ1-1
CAISESGQGNTEAFF
TGTGCCATCAGTGAGTCGGGTCAAGGGAACACTGAAGCTTTCTTT
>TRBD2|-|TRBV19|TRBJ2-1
CASSSRTSGPRGVNEQFF
TGTGCCAGTAGTTCCCGGACTAGCGGGCCCAGAGGCGTCAATGAGCAGTTCTTC
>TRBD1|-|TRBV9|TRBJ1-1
CASNLGQGSTEAFF
TGTGCCAGCAATCTTGGACAGGGCAGCACTGAAGCTTTCTTT
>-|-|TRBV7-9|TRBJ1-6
CASSLDRPPLHF
TGTGCCAGCAGCTTAGATCGCCCCCCCCTCCACTTT
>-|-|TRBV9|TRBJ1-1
CASSVSTGNTEAFF
TGTGCCAGCAGCGTAAGCACGGGTAACACTGAAGCTTTCTTT
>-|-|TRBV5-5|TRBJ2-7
CASSLRITAGPYEQYF
TGTGCCAGCAGCTTGAGGATCACAGCGGGCCCCTACGAGCAGTACTTC
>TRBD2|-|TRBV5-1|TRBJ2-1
CASSPRLAGDHEQFF
TGCGCCAGCAGCCCAAGACTAGCGGGAGACCATGAGCAGTTCTTC
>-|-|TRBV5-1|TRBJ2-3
CASTQSGTSAGDTQYF
TGCGCCAGCACCCAATCCGGGACCTCGGCGGGAGATACGCAGTATTTT
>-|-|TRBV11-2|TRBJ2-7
CASSLRGSGTYEQYF
TGTGCCAGCAGCTTAAGGGGGAGTGGGACCTACGAGCAGTACTTC
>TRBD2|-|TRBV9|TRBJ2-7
CASSQTGTSGLYEQYF
TGTGCCAGCAGCCAGACCGGGACTAGCGGCCTCTACGAGCAGTACTTC
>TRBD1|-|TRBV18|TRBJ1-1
CASSPLLLGQREKTEAFF
TGTGCCAGCTCACCTCTACTTCTGGGACAGCGTGAAAAGACTGAAGCTTTCTTT
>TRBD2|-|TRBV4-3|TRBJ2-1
CASSQERQRGLQAEQFF
TGCGCCAGCAGCCAAGAAAGGCAGCGGGGGTTGCAGGCTGAGCAGTTCTTC
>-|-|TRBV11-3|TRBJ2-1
CASSLGGEGPGPDPAEEQFF
TGTGCCAGCAGCTTAGGAGGTGAGGGACCCGGCCCGGATCCCGCTGAGGAGCAGTTCTTC
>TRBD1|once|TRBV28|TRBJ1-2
CASSPSSGTVINGYTF
TGTGCCAGCAGTCCTTCCTCAGGGACAGTTATTAATGGCTACACCTTC
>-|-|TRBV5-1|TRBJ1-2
CASSPQDGNYGYTF
TGCGCCAGCAGCCCGCAGGACGGAAACTATGGCTACACCTTC
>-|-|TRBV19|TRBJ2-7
CASSKGSGTDLRNEQYF
TGTGCCAGTAGTAAGGGCTCAGGAACCGACTTGAGGAACGAGCAGTACTTC
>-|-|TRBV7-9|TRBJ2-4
CASSFVDREGIQYF
TGTGCCAGCAGCTTCGTGGACAGGGAGGGCATTCAGTACTTC
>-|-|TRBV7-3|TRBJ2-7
CASSLTAPGYEQYF
TGTGCCAGCAGCTTAACTGCTCCTGGTTACGAGCAGTACTTC
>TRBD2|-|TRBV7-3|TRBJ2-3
CASSLGPSGTIDTQYF
TGTGCCAGCAGCTTAGGGCCTAGCGGGACAATAGATACGCAGTATTTT
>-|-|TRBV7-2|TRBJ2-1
CASSLDYFWEQFF
TGTGCCAGCAGCCTGGACTATTTTTGGGAGCAGTTCTTC
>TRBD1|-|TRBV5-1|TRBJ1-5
CASSRLRDRGVYSNQPQHF
TGCGCCAGCAGCCGGCTCCGGGACAGGGGAGTTTATAGCAATCAGCCCCAGCATTTT
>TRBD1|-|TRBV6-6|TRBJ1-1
CASSSRGANTEAFF
TGTGCCAGCAGTTCCAGGGGGGCGAACACTGAAGCTTTCTTT
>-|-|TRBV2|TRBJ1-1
CASSPSRGPMNTEAFF
TGTGCCAGCAGTCCAAGTCGGGGTCCGATGAACACTGAAGCTTTCTTT
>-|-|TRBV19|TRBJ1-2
CASRRMGSDGYTF
TGTGCCAGTAGACGCATGGGTTCCGATGGCTACACCTTC
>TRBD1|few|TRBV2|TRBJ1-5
CASTQGFEPQHF
TGTGCCAGCACACAGGGGTTTGAGCCCCAGCATTTT
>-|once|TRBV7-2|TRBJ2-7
CASSLTGLPSYEQYF
TGTGCCAGCAGTCTCACGGGACTTCCCTCCTACGAGCAGTACTTC
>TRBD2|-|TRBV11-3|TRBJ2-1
CASSSTSGGHNEQFF
TGTGCCAGCAGCTCCACTAGCGGGGGCCACAATGAGCAGTTCTTC
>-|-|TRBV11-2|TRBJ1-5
CASSPTTGAANQPQHF
TGTGCCAGCAGCCCGACCACCGGGGCTGCTAATCAGCCCCAGCATTTT
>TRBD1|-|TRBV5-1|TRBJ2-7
CATSAGTGVSEQYF
TGCGCCACCTCCGCCGGGACAGGGGTATCCGAGCAGTACTTC
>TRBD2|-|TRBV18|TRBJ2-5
CASSPSLAGGPGAQYF
TGTGCCAGCTCACCATCTCTAGCGGGAGGGCCCGGGGCCCAGTACTTC
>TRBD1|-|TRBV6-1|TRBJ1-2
CASSEALRTGFGYGYTF
TGTGCCAGCAGTGAAGCTCTAAGGACAGGGTTTGGGTATGGCTACACCTTC
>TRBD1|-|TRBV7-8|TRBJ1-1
CATPGAPTGFNTEAFF
TGTGCCACCCCGGGGGCCCCGACAGGGTTCAACACTGAAGCTTTCTTT